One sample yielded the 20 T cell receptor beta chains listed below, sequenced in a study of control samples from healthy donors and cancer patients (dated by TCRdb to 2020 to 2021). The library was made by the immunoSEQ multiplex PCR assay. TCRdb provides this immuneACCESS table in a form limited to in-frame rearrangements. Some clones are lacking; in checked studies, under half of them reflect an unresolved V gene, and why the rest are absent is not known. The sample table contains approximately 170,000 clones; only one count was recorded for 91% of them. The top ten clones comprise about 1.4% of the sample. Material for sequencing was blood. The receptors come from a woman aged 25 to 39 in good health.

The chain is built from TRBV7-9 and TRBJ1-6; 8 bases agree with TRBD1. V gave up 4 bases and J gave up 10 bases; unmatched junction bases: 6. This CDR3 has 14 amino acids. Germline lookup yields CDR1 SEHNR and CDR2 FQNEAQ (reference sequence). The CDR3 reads CASSSDRVVSPLHF. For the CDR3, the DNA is TGTGCCAGCAGCTCGGACAGGGTAGTCTCACCCCTCCACTTT.

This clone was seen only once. As DNA, the CDR3 is TGTGCCAGCAGCTTAGGAGGCGGGGGGCAGGGCTACACCTTC. Amino acids: CASSLGGGGQGYTF. The gene calls are TRBV7-2 and TRBJ1-2; maybe TRBD1 (6 bases). Trimming removed 1 base from V and 8 bases from J, with 14 bases in between. This CDR3 is 14 amino acids long. Per germline, CDR1 SGHTA and CDR2 FQGNSA. The full variable domain, in which reference TRBV7-2 and TRBJ1-2 provide the parts outside the CDR3, is GAGVSQSPSNKVTEKGKDVELRCDPISGHTALYWYRQSLGQGLEFLIYFQGNSAPDKSGLPSDRFSAERTGGSVSTLTIQRTQQEDSAVYLCASSLGGGGQGYTFGSGTRLTVV.

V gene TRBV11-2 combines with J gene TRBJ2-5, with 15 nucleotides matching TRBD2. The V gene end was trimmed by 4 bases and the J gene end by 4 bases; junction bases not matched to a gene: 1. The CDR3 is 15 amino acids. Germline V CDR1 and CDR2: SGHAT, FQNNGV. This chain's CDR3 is CASSWTSGGAETQYF. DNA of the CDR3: TGTGCCAGCAGCTGGACTAGCGGGGGGGCAGAGACCCAGTACTTC. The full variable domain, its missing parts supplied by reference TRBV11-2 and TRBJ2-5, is EAGVAQSPRYKIIEKRQSVAFWCNPISGHATLYWYQQILGQGPKLLIQFQNNGVVDDSQLPKDRFSAERLKGVDSTLKIQPAKLEDSAVYLCASSWTSGGAETQYFGPGTRLLVL.

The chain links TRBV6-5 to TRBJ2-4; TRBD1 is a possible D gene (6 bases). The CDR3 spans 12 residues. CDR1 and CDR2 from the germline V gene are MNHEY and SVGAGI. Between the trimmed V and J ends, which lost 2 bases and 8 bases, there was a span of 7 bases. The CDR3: CASSYEGDIQYF. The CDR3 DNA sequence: TGTGCCAGCAGTTACGAGGGGGACATTCAGTACTTC.

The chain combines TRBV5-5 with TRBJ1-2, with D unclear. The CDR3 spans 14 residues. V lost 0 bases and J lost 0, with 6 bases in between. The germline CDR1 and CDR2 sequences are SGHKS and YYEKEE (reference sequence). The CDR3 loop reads CASSLGIANYGYTF. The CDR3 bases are TGTGCCAGCAGCTTGGGCATCGCTAACTATGGCTACACCTTC.

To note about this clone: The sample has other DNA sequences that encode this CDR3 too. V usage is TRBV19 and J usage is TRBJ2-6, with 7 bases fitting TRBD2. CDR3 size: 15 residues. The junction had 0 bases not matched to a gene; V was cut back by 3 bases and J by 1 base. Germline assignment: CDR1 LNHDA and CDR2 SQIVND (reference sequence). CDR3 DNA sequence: TGTGCCAGTAGTATGGGGGGGTCTGGGGCCAACGTCCTGACTTTC. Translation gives CASSMGGSGANVLTF. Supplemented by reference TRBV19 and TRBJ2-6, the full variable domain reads DGGITQSPKYLFRKEGQNVTLSCEQNLNHDAMYWYRQDPGQGLRLIYYSQIVNDFQKGDIAEGYSVSREKKESFPLTVTSAQKNPTAFYLCASSMGGSGANVLTFGAGSRLTVL.

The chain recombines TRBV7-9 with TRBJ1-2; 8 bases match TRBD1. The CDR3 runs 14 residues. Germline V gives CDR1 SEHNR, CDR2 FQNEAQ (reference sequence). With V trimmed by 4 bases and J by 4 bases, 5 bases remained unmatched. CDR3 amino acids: CASSSYTGGYGYTF. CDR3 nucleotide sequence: TGTGCCAGCAGCTCGTACACAGGGGGCTATGGCTACACCTTC.

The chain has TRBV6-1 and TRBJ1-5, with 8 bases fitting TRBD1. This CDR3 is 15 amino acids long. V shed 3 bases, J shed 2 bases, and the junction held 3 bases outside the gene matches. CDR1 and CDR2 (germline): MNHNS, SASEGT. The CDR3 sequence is CASSDQGARNQPQHF. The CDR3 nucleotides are TGTGCCAGCAGTGACCAGGGGGCGCGCAATCAGCCCCAGCATTTT.

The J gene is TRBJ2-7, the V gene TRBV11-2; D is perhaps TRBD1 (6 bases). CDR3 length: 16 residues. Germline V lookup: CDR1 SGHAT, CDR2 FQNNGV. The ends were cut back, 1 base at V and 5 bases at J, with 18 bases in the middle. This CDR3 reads CASSLVGAAGFNEQYF. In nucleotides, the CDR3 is TGTGCCAGCAGCTTAGTGGGGGCGGCGGGTTTCAACGAGCAGTACTTC.

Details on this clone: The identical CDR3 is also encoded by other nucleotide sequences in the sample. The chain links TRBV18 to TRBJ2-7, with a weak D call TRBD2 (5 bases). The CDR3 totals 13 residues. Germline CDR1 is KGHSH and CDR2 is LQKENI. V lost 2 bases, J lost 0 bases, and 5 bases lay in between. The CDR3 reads CASSPGSSYEQYF. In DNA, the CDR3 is TGTGCCAGCTCACCAGGGAGCTCCTACGAGCAGTACTTC.

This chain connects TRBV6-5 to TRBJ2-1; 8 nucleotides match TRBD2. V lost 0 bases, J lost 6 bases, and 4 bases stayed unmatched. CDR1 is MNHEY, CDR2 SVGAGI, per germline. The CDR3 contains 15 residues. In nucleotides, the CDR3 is TGTGCCAGCAGTTACTCGAGCGGGACTAGCAATGAGCAGTTCTTC. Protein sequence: CASSYSSGTSNEQFF.

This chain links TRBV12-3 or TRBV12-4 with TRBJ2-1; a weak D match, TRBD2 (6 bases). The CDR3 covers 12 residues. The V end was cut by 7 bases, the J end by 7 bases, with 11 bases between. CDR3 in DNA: TGTGCCAGCACCTACAGCGGGAATGAGCAGTTCTTC. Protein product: CASTYSGNEQFF.

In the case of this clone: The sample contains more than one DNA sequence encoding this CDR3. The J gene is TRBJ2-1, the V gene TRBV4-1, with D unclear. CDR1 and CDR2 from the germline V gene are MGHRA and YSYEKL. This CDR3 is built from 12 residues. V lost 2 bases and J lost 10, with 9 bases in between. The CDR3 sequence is CASSQMVGEQFF. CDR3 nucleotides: TGCGCCAGCAGCCAAATGGTAGGGGAGCAGTTCTTC.

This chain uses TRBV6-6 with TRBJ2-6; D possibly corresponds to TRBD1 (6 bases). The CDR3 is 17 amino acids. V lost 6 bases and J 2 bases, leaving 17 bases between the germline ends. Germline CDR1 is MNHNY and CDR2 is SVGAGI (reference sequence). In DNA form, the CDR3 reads TGTGCCAGCAGCCGACGACCCCCAGGGGCTGGGGCCAACGTCCTGACTTTC. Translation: CASSRRPPGAGANVLTF.

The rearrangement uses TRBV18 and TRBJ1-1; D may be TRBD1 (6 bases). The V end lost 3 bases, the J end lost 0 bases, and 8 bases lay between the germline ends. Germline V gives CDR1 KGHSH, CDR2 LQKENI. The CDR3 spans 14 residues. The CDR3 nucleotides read TGTGCCAGCTCACCGGGGGGGCTGAACACTGAAGCTTTCTTT. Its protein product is CASSPGGLNTEAFF.

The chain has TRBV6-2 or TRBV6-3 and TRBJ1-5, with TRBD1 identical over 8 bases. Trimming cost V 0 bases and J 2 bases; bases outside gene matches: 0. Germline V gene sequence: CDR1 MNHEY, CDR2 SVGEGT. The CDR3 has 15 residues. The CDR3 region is CASSYSDRGNQPQHF. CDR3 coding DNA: TGTGCCAGCAGTTACTCGGACAGGGGCAATCAGCCCCAGCATTTT.

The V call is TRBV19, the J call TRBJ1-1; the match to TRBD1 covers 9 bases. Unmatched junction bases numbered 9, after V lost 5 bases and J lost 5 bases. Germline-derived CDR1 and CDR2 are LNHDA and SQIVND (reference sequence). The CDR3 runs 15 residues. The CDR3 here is CASSLTGQGGTEAFF. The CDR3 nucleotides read TGTGCCAGTAGTCTGACGGGACAGGGCGGTACTGAAGCTTTCTTT.

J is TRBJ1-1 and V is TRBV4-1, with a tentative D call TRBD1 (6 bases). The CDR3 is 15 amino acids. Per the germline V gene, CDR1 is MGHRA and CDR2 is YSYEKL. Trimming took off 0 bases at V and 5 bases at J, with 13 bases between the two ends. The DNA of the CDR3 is TGCGCCAGCAGCCAAGATGTAGGGGGGAAGACTGAAGCTTTCTTT. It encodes CASSQDVGGKTEAFF.

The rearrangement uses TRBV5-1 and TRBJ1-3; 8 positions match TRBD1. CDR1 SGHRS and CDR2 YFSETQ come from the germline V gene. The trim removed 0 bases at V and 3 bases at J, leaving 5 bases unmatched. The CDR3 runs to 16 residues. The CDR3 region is CASSLARTGRGNTIYF. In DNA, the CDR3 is TGCGCCAGCAGCTTGGCCCGGACAGGGCGTGGAAACACCATATATTTT.

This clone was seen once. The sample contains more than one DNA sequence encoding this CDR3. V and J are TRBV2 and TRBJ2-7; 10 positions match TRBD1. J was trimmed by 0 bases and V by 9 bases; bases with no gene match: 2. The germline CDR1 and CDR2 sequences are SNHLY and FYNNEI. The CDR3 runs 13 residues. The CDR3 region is CASRTGGSYEQYF. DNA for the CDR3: TGTGCCAGTAGGACAGGGGGCTCCTACGAGCAGTACTTC.